This T cell receptor beta chain derives from a study of technical replicates of blood from several donors. The CDR3 is made up of 15 amino acids. The germline CDR1 and CDR2 sequences are SNHLY and FYNNEI. J gave up 4 bases and V 4 bases, and 6 bases lay outside the gene matches. The assay was immunoSEQ multiplex PCR, and TCRdb's table has in-frame clones only and misses some. Among about 91,000 clones listed, around 93% were seen once. J is TRBJ2-2 and V is TRBV2; TRBD2 matches at 7 bases. Sequencing was done on a sample of T cells isolated from PBMCs. This clonotype was sampled from a human donor in good health. The CDR3 bases are TGTGCCAGCAGTGTAAGCGGGACGAGCACCGGGGAGCTGTTTTTT. Translated, it gives CASSVSGTSTGELFF.